Reported below is one T cell receptor beta chain. This entry comes from a study of blood T cell repertoires in COVID-19. Looking at the study overall: T cells, B-cell-depleted T cells, or PBMCs provided the cDNA or gDNA that served as material.

Profiled with immunoSEQ multiplex PCR; TCRdb holds only in-frame clones, not every one. The sample includes some 220,000 clones, about nine tenths of them seen just once. This CDR3 is 14 amino acids long. The junction had 8 bases not matched to a gene; V was cut back by 6 bases and J by 8 bases. Germline CDR1 reads LNHDA; CDR2 reads SQIVND (reference sequence). The receptor's source is a man aged 25 to 45 with COVID-19, enrolled during active disease. The V gene is TRBV19, the J gene TRBJ1-4; 8 bases are shared with TRBD1. Sequencing was done on a sample of peripheral blood. Here the CDR3 reads CASRPTGAREKLFF. The CDR3 DNA reads TGTGCCAGTAGGCCGACAGGGGCGCGGGAAAAACTGTTTTTT.